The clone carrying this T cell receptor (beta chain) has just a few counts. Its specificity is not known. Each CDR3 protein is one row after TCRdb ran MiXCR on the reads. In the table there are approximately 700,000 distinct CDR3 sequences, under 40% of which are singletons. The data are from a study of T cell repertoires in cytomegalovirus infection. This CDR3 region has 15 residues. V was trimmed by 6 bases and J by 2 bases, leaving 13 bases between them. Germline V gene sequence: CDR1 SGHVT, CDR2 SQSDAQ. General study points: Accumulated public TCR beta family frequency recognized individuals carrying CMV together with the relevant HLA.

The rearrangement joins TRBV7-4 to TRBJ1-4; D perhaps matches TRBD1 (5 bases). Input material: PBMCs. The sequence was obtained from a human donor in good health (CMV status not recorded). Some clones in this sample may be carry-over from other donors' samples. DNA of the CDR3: TGTGCCAGCAGGTCAACGGGGGATACTAATGAAAAACTGTTTTTT. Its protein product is CASRSTGDTNEKLFF.